This T cell receptor (beta chain) came from a study of PD-L1 blockade in urothelial cancer. The protocol was immunoSEQ multiplex PCR, while the TCRdb copy is restricted to in-frame clones and leaves out a portion. This table holds 100,000 to 150,000 clones, roughly 88% found once. The germline V gene encodes CDR1 GTSNPN and CDR2 SVGIG (reference sequence). V was clipped by 3 bases and J by 4 bases, with 18 bases between them. The CDR3 totals 15 residues. As for time point: peripheral blood 6 weeks after treatment start. The specimen comprised PBMCs, sampled around atezolizumab (anti-PD-L1) treatment. This receptor was obtained from a middle-aged man with urothelial cancer. The V gene is TRBV30, the J gene TRBJ1-1, with D perhaps TRBD1 (6 bases). The CDR3 DNA reads TGTGCCTGGAGCCTACCTCGACAGGCGTCCACTGAAGCTTTCTTT. It codes for CAWSLPRQASTEAFF.